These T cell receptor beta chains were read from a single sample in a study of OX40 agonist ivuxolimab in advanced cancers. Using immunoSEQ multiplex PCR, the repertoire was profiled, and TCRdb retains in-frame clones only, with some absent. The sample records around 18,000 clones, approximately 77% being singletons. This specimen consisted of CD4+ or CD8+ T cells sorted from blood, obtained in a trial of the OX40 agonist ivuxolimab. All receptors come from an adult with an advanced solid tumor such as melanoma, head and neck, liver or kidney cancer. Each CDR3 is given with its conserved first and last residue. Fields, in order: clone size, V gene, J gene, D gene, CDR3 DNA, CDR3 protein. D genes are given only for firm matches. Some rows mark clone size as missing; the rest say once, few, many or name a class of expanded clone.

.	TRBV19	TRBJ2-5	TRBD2	TGTGCCAGTAGTCCACTAGCGGGGCGGCTTGACCAAGAGACCCAGTACTTC	CASSPLAGRLDQETQYF
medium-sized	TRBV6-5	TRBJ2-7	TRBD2	TGTGCCAGCAGCCCACTTAGCGGGGGGGACGAGCAGTACTTC	CASSPLSGGDEQYF
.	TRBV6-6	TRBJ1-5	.	TGTGCCAGCAGTTACGCGGCACACAATCAGCCCCAGCATTTT	CASSYAAHNQPQHF
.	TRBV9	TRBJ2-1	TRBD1	TGTGCCAGCAGCGCCGAACCGGGACAGGGGACAGGTGAGCAGTTCTTC	CASSAEPGQGTGEQFF
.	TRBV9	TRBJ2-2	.	TGTGCCAGCAGCGTAAGCAGACAAGTGAACACCGGGGAGCTGTTTTTT	CASSVSRQVNTGELFF
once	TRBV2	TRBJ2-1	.	TGTGCCAGCAGTGAATACAGCTACAATGAGCAGTTCTTC	CASSEYSYNEQFF
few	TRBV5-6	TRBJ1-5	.	TGTGCCAGCAGTTCCGGGACTCTTCAGCCCCAGCATTTT	CASSSGTLQPQHF
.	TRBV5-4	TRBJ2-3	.	TGTGCCAGCAGCTTGGACAGGGGGAGGGCAGATACGCAGTATTTT	CASSLDRGRADTQYF
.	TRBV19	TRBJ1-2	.	TGTGCCAGTAGTATAGTGAGTTTTACCTATGGCTACACCTTC	CASSIVSFTYGYTF
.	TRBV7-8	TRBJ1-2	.	TGTGCCAGCAGCTTAGTGACGGCAGGGCCGAACTATGGCTACACCTTC	CASSLVTAGPNYGYTF
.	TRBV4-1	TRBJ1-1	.	TGCGCCAGCAGCCAACGGACACCGTCGAACACTGAAGCTTTCTTT	CASSQRTPSNTEAFF
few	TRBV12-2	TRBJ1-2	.	TGTGCAAGTCGCTTTCACTCGGGAACCCTTGCTAACTATGGCTACACCTTC	CASRFHSGTLANYGYTF
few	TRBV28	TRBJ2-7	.	TGTGCCAGCAGTCCCACTAGCCTAGACTACGAGCAGTACTTC	CASSPTSLDYEQYF
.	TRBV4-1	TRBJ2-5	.	TGCGCCAGCAGCCGCTCCACAAGGGTAGAGACCCAGTACTTC	CASSRSTRVETQYF
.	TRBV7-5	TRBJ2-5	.	TGTGCCAGCAGCCCAGAGGTAGGAGAAGAGACCCAGTACTTC	CASSPEVGEETQYF
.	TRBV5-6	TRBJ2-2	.	TGTGCCAGCAGCTTCGTGTACGGGGAAACCGGGGAGCTGTTTTTT	CASSFVYGETGELFF
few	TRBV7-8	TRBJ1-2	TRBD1	TGTGCCAGCAGCCCCCGGGCGACAGGGGTTAACTATGGCTACACCTTC	CASSPRATGVNYGYTF
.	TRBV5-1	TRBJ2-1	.	TGCGCCAGCAGCCTGTACCAAGCGAATGAGCAGTTCTTC	CASSLYQANEQFF
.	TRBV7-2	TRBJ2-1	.	TGTGCCAGCAGCCCGGGCCCCCGGGATGAGCAGTTCTTC	CASSPGPRDEQFF
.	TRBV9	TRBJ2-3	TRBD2	TGTGCCAGCAGCGTAGCTCCCGGGGGGGGCGGAGACACAGATACGCAGTATTTT	CASSVAPGGGGDTDTQYF
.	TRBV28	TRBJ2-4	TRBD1	TGTGCCAGCAGTTGGCCCAAGGACAGGGATAAAAACATTCAGTACTTC	CASSWPKDRDKNIQYF
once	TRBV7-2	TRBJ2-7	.	TGTGCCAGCAGCTTAGCCGAGGGGGCCTACGAGCAGTACTTC	CASSLAEGAYEQYF
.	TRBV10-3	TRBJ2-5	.	TGTGCCATCAGTGAGAAAGAGACCCAGTACTTC	CAISEKETQYF